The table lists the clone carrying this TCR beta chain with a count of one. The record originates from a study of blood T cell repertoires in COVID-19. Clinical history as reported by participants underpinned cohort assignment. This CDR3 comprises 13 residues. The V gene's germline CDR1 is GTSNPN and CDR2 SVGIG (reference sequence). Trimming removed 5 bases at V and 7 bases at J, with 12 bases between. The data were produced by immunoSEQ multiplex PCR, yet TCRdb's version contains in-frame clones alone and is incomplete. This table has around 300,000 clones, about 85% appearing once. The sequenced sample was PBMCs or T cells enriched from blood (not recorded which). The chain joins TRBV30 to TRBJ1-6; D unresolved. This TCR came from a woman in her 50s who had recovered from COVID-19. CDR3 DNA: TGTGCCTGGGCCGGACTCCTGAATTCACCCCTCCACTTT. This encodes CAWAGLLNSPLHF.